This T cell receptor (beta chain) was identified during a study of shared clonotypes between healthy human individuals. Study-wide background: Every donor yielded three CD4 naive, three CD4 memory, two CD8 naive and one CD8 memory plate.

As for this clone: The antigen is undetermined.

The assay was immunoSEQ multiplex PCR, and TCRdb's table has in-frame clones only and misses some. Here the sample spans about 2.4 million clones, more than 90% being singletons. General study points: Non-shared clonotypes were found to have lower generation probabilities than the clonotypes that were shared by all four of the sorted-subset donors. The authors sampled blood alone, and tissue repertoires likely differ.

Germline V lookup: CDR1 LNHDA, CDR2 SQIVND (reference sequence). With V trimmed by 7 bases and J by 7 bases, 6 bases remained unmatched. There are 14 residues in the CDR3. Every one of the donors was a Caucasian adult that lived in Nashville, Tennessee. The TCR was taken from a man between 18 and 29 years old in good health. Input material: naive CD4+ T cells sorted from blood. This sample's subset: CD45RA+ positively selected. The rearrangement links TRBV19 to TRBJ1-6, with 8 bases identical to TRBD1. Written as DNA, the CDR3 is TGTGCCAGTACCGTACAGGGGGTGAATTCACCCCTCCACTTT. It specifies CASTVQGVNSPLHF.